The T cell receptor (beta chain) under discussion was sequenced for a study of blood T cell repertoires in COVID-19. Turning to the study itself: COVID-19 samples from acute and convalescent phases originated in the United States, Italy and Spain. In each case, the material was cDNA or gDNA derived from T cells, B-cell-depleted T cells, or PBMCs.

Germline CDR1 reads SGHRS; CDR2 reads YFSETQ. Trimming shortened V by 3 bases and J by 2 bases, and 12 bases separated the two germline ends. The CDR3 is made up of 14 amino acids. Authors' methods: How many nucleated cells were present was estimated from reference gene primer amplification. TCRdb keeps only in-frame clones here, not all; method: immunoSEQ multiplex PCR. V, J and clone size are taken as reported in that table, and D and trimming were inferred from the DNA itself. Found here are about 280,000 clones, approximately 83% of them singletons; the top ten hold about 11%. The chain joins TRBV5-1 to TRBJ2-7; TRBD1 might be the D (5 bases). The sequenced sample was peripheral blood. The sequence derives from a woman aged 70-85 years with acute or convalescent COVID-19. The DNA of the CDR3 is TGCGCCAGCAGCTGGACCGACAGTGCCTACGAGCAGTACTTC. Translating it yields CASSWTDSAYEQYF. Based on the CDR3 plus reference TRBV5-1 and TRBJ2-7, the full variable domain is KAGVTQTPRYLIKTRGQQVTLSCSPISGHRSVSWYQQTPGQGLQFLFEYFSETQRNKGNFPGRFSGRQFSNSRSEMNVSTLELGDSALYLCASSWTDSAYEQYFGPGTRLTVT.